Presented here are 19 T cell receptor beta chains from one specimen sequenced in a study of cytomegalovirus exposure and HLA in healthy donors. Some clones are missing from TCRdb's copy, which holds only in-frame ones; the method was immunoSEQ multiplex PCR. The table includes 71,000 or so clones, about 94% detected once. Sequencing was carried out using PBMCs. All receptors come from a man aged 18 to 29 in good health and CMV-seropositive.

V is TRBV28 and J is TRBJ1-3, with TRBD1 matching over 10 bases. This CDR3 is 18 amino acids long. Trimming removed 7 bases from V and 4 bases from J; junction bases left unmatched: 16. Per germline, CDR1 MDHEN and CDR2 SYDVKM. CDR3 residues: CASTIMWMGQGLGNTIYF. The CDR3 DNA reads TGTGCCAGCACGATTATGTGGATGGGACAGGGGCTGGGAAACACCATATATTTT.

This chain uses TRBV7-7 with TRBJ2-5, with 11 bases aligning to TRBD2. The V gene end was trimmed by 5 bases and the J gene end by 5 bases; junction bases not matched to a gene: 10. Germline V gene lookup returns CDR1 SSHAT and CDR2 FNYEAQ (reference sequence). The CDR3 spans 16 residues. Here the CDR3 reads CASSPAVAGGQETQYF. CDR3 DNA sequence: TGTGCCAGCAGCCCCGCAGTAGCGGGGGGGCAGGAGACCCAGTACTTC.

This chain joins TRBV30 and TRBJ2-7, with D unresolved. The CDR3 contains 12 residues. V shed 0 bases and J shed 5 bases, with 8 bases lying between them. Germline CDR1 reads GTSNPN; CDR2 reads SVGIG (reference sequence). CDR3 sequence (DNA): TGTGCCTGGAGTGTATGGCTCGACGAGCAGTACTTC. It is translated as CAWSVWLDEQYF.

The CDR3 DNA is TGTGCCAGCAGCTTGGGTTCTGGACAGGGGCGCGCCGGGGAGCTGTTTTTT. The encoded protein is CASSLGSGQGRAGELFF. V gene TRBV7-9 combines with J gene TRBJ2-2, with TRBD1 matching over 9 bases. CDR1 is SEHNR and CDR2 is FQNEAQ in the germline V gene (reference sequence). The length of the CDR3 is 17 residues. J lost 6 bases, V lost 3 bases, and 11 bases had no gene match. Using reference TRBV7-9 and TRBJ2-2 for the parts outside the CDR3, the full variable domain is DTGVSQNPRHKITKRGQNVTFRCDPISEHNRLYWYRQTLGQGPEFLTYFQNEAQLEKSRLLSDRFSAERPKGSFSTLEIQRTEQGDSAMYLCASSLGSGQGRAGELFFGEGSRLTVL.

The genes are TRBV27 and TRBJ2-5; possibly TRBD1 for D (6 bases). The ends were cut back, 5 bases at V and 4 bases at J, with 14 bases in the middle. CDR3 length: 14 residues. Germline CDR1 and CDR2: MNHEY and SMNVEV (reference sequence). The CDR3 DNA reads as TGTGCCAGCAGTACCTCGGACAGTTCAGAGACCCAGTACTTC. This translates into CASSTSDSSETQYF.

The V gene is TRBV9, the J gene TRBJ2-1; weak D call: TRBD1 (6 bases). CDR1 SGDLS and CDR2 YYNGEE come from the germline V gene. The CDR3 sequence is 15 residues long. Trimming took off 2 bases at V and 5 bases at J, with 14 bases between the two ends. The CDR3 region is CASSVGQGFDNEQFF. For the CDR3, the DNA is TGTGCCAGCAGCGTTGGCCAGGGGTTCGACAATGAGCAGTTCTTC.

This sequence joins TRBV5-1 and TRBJ1-2, with 9 nucleotides matching TRBD1. Trimming took 4 bases from V and 7 from J; bases not matched to a gene: 8. CDR3 length equals 14 residues. The germline V gene has CDR1 SGHRS and CDR2 YFSETQ. CDR3 protein: CASSPPGQGSGYTF. The CDR3 DNA sequence: TGCGCCAGCAGCCCCCCCGGACAGGGGTCTGGCTACACCTTC.

The genes are TRBV21-1 and TRBJ2-7; the table's TRBD1 call for D was not verified on the DNA. TRBV21-1 is a known pseudogene. CDR3 length: 17 amino acids. The CDR3 DNA reads as TGTGCCAGCAGCAAAGTCCCACAGGGGGAATACTCCTACGAGCAGTACTTC. This gives the protein CASSKVPQGEYSYEQYF.

The CDR3 is CASSILYGQTGTEAFF. CDR3 DNA sequence: TGTGCCAGTAGCATCCTCTACGGACAGACGGGCACTGAAGCTTTCTTT. This chain joins TRBV19 and TRBJ1-1; TRBD1 might be the D (6 bases). Trimming cost V 6 bases and J 4 bases, with 21 bases left between them. Germline lookup yields CDR1 LNHDA and CDR2 SQIVND (reference sequence). This CDR3 contains 16 residues.

This chain connects TRBV27 to TRBJ1-6; 10 bases fit TRBD1. The CDR3 runs 17 residues. CDR1 and CDR2 (germline): MNHEY, SMNVEV (reference sequence). Trimming cost V 5 bases and J 7 bases; bases outside gene matches: 11. CDR3 DNA: TGTGCCAGCAGTCTACGACAGGGGGCGCGTGGGAATTCACCCCTCCACTTT. Its translation is CASSLRQGARGNSPLHF.

V usage is TRBV5-6 and J usage is TRBJ1-1, with TRBD1 as a possible D gene (5 bases). CDR3 length equals 12 residues. V dropped 2 bases and J dropped 10 bases, with 12 bases sitting between them. In germline, CDR1 is SGHDT, CDR2 YYEEEE. The CDR3 protein is CASSFTRGGAFF. The CDR3 DNA is TGTGCCAGCAGCTTTACCCGGGGGGGAGCTTTCTTT.

This chain links TRBV5-8 with TRBJ2-2, with no clear D. The V gene lost 0 bases and the J gene lost 3 bases, with 3 bases spanning the gap. The CDR3 is 13 residues long. The germline gives CDR1 SGHTS, CDR2 YDEGEE. In DNA form, the CDR3 reads TGTGCCAGCAGCTTGGCGGACACCGGGGAGCTGTTTTTT. Protein product: CASSLADTGELFF.

The V call is TRBV5-1, the J call TRBJ1-5, with D possibly matching TRBD1 (5 bases). This CDR3 spans 15 amino acids. CDR1 SGHRS and CDR2 YFSETQ come from the germline V gene. Trimming shortened V by 2 bases and J by 1 base, and 10 bases separated the two germline ends. CDR3 sequence reads: CASSLYGASNQPQHF. Written as DNA, the CDR3 is TGCGCCAGCAGCTTATATGGGGCCAGCAATCAGCCCCAGCATTTT.

The chain has TRBV5-1 and TRBJ2-5; D is perhaps TRBD1 (6 bases). V was clipped by 4 bases and J by 2 bases, with 9 bases between them. This CDR3 has 13 residues. CDR1 is SGHRS, CDR2 YFSETQ, per germline. This CDR3 reads CASSPGVQETQYF. DNA of the CDR3: TGCGCCAGCAGCCCAGGGGTTCAAGAGACCCAGTACTTC. The variable domain in full, with the rest retrieved from reference TRBV5-1 and TRBJ2-5, is KAGVTQTPRYLIKTRGQQVTLSCSPISGHRSVSWYQQTPGQGLQFLFEYFSETQRNKGNFPGRFSGRQFSNSRSEMNVSTLELGDSALYLCASSPGVQETQYFGPGTRLLVL.

J is TRBJ1-5 and V is TRBV6-6; a possible D gene is TRBD1 (5 bases). V dropped 6 bases and J dropped 4 bases, with 13 bases sitting between them. This CDR3 spans 14 amino acids. The germline CDR1 and CDR2 sequences are MNHNY and SVGAGI (reference sequence). Here the CDR3 reads CASSPWGGNQPQHF. The CDR3 DNA follows: TGTGCCAGCAGCCCCTGGGGGGGAAATCAGCCCCAGCATTTT.

The J gene is TRBJ1-2, the V gene TRBV5-5; 9 nucleotides match TRBD1. Germline CDR1 and CDR2: SGHKS and YYEKEE (reference sequence). This CDR3 is built from 14 residues. The V segment lost 4 bases and the J segment 7 bases; nucleotides outside the gene matches: 8. CDR3 protein: CASSGRTGAGGYTF. In DNA form, the CDR3 reads TGTGCCAGCAGCGGAAGGACAGGGGCTGGTGGCTACACCTTC.

The rearrangement joins TRBV11-2 to TRBJ2-5; 7 positions agree with TRBD2. Trimming cost V 3 bases and J 5 bases; bases outside gene matches: 3. The germline CDR1 and CDR2 sequences are SGHAT and FQNNGV. This CDR3 is 13 amino acids long. CDR3 nucleotides: TGTGCCAGCAGCTTGGGGGGGGAGGAGACCCAGTACTTC. Amino acid sequence: CASSLGGEETQYF.

CDR3 bases: TGCGCCAGCAGCCGGGCAGGGATGGATGAGCAGTACTTC. It is translated as CASSRAGMDEQYF. The chain has TRBV4-1 and TRBJ2-7; D is perhaps TRBD1 (5 bases). Trimming removed 4 bases at V and 7 bases at J, with 14 bases between. In germline, CDR1 is MGHRA, CDR2 YSYEKL. This CDR3 is built from 13 residues.

The chain recombines TRBV28 with TRBJ1-2; no clear D. CDR3 length equals 17 residues. Trimming took off 6 bases at V and 4 bases at J, with 24 bases between the two ends. Per the germline V gene, CDR1 is MDHEN and CDR2 is SYDVKM. CDR3 in amino acids: CASSAFSPADGIYGYTF. The CDR3 DNA reads TGTGCCAGCAGCGCGTTCTCCCCCGCCGACGGGATCTATGGCTACACCTTC.